The entry that follows covers one T cell receptor beta chain sequence. Being one base from a much bigger clone, this may be a read error. The second PCR ran roughly 7 to 11 cycles with a sample-barcoded 5' primer and J-beta primers. TCRdb used MiXCR to reprocess the 5' RACE reads, holding one entry per CDR3 protein. The profile covers 1.5 million to 2 million distinct CDR3 sequences, with roughly 49% appearing a single time and roughly 2% taken by the ten largest. The data originate from a study of blood T cells in healthy people across ages. This receptor was obtained from a woman aged 40 to 50 in good health. Sequenced: blood.

The CDR3 is CASSYKGRGEQYF. The CDR3 DNA reads TGTGCCAGCAGCTACAAGGGCAGGGGCGAGCAGTACTTC. The chain recombines TRBV5-6 with TRBJ2-7; TRBD1 is a possible D gene (6 bases). The length of the CDR3 is 13 residues. In germline, CDR1 is SGHDT, CDR2 YYEEEE. V lost 3 bases and J 6 bases, leaving 13 bases between the germline ends.